This T cell receptor (beta chain) is drawn from a study of cytomegalovirus exposure and HLA in healthy donors. The CDR3 consists of 15 residues. Trimming cost V 5 bases and J 4 bases, with 18 bases left between them. In germline, CDR1 is SGHDT, CDR2 YYEEEE. About this clone itself: What it binds is not known.

General study results and limits: Reported findings show TCR beta sequences accurately forecast HLA-A and HLA-B alleles in most subjects. In a later analysis, TCR beta V- and J-gene trimming was associated with a missense DCLRE1C variant.

Primers: 60 Vbeta forward and 13 Jbeta reverse. Here immunoSEQ multiplex PCR was the method, and the copy in TCRdb shows in-frame clones only, minus some. The repertoire holds roughly 150,000 clones, with around 80% as singletons. The TCR sequence derives from a girl between 10 and 17 years old in good health and CMV-seropositive. Input material: PBMCs. The chain recombines TRBV5-6 with TRBJ1-1; tentatively, D is TRBD1 (5 bases). In nucleotides, the CDR3 is TGTGCCAGCAGTTTAGGACCGGGACTACGCACTGAAGCTTTCTTT. This gives the protein CASSLGPGLRTEAFF.